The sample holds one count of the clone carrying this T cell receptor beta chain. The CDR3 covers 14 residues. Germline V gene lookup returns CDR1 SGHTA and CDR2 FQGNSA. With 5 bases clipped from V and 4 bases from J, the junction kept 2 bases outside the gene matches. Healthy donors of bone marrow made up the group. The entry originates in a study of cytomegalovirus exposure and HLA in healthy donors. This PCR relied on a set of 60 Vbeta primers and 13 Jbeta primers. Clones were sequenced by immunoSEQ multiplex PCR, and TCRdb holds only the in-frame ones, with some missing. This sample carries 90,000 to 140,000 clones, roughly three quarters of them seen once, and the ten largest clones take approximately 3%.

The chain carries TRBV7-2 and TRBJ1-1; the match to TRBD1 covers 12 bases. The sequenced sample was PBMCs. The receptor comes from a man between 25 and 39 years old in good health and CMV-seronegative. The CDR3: CASSEGQGATEAFF. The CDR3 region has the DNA TGTGCCAGCAGCGAGGGACAGGGGGCCACTGAAGCTTTCTTT.